The TCR beta chain described here comes from a study of blood T cell repertoires in COVID-19. Some clones are missing from TCRdb's copy, which holds only in-frame ones; the method was immunoSEQ multiplex PCR. Of about 63,000 clones in the sample, more than 80% were seen once. Trimming shortened V by 4 bases and J by 0 bases, and 14 bases separated the two germline ends. CDR3 length equals 16 residues. Germline CDR1 and CDR2: SGHDT and YYEEEE. Participants' own reports of clinical history determined their cohort assignment. The rearrangement uses TRBV5-6 and TRBJ2-1; a possible D gene is TRBD1 (6 bases). Sequencing was performed on PBMCs or T cells enriched from blood (not recorded which). This clonotype was obtained from a middle-aged woman with acute COVID-19. The CDR3 loop reads CASSIHVQGSYNEQFF. CDR3 bases: TGTGCCAGCAGCATACATGTACAGGGCTCCTACAATGAGCAGTTCTTC. The complete variable domain, with remaining parts taken from reference TRBV5-6 and TRBJ2-1, reads DAGVTQSPTHLIKTRGQQVTLRCSPKSGHDTVSWYQQALGQGPQFIFQYYEEEERQRGNFPDRFSGHQFPNYSSELNVNALLLGDSALYLCASSIHVQGSYNEQFFGPGTRLTVL.